The clone carrying this T cell receptor beta chain was counted a single time. This specimen comes from a study of blood T cell repertoires in COVID-19. Profiled with immunoSEQ multiplex PCR; TCRdb holds only in-frame clones, not every one. The sample holds about 150,000 clones, 85% to 95% seen once. In germline, CDR1 is SGHTA, CDR2 FQGTGA. This CDR3 has 14 amino acids. Unmatched junction bases numbered 2, after V lost 4 bases and J lost 5 bases. The clonotype originates from a man aged 45-65 years with acute or convalescent COVID-19. The V and J genes are TRBV7-3 and TRBJ2-3; TRBD1 matches 11 bases. The sample comprised peripheral blood. As DNA, the CDR3 is TGTGCCAGCAGCTGGACAGGGGGCGGAGATACGCAGTATTTT. Protein sequence: CASSWTGGGDTQYF.